These 27 T cell receptor beta chains came from one sample sequenced in a study of monozygotic twins with inflammatory bowel disease. TCRdb re-called the 5' RACE reads and catalogs CDR3 proteins one per entry, DNA excluded. Its table records under 200,000 distinct CDR3 sequences. Sequencing was done on a sample of blood. The receptors stem from a human donor with ulcerative colitis or Crohn's disease, or a healthy co-twin of an affected twin (not recorded which).

The chain combines TRBV9 with TRBJ2-1; TCRdb's D gene call, TRBD1, goes unchecked for lack of DNA. The length of the CDR3 is 15 residues. From germline, CDR1 is SGDLS and CDR2 YYNGEE. CDR3: CASSIGTGTYNEQFF.

V gene TRBV20-1 combines with J gene TRBJ2-1; there is no DNA to check the TCRdb D call of TRBD2. The CDR3 extends over 15 amino acids. Per the germline V gene, CDR1 is DFQATT and CDR2 is SNEGSKA (reference sequence). CDR3 amino acids: CSARDLLAGVAEQFF.

The V and J genes are TRBV27 and TRBJ2-3. The CDR3 runs 15 residues. Germline V gives CDR1 MNHEY, CDR2 SMNVEV (reference sequence). The CDR3 protein is CASSSGTQGTDTQYF.

This rearrangement joins TRBV6-6 to TRBJ2-1; TCRdb's assignment of TRBD1 cannot be checked, as there is no DNA. The V gene's germline CDR1 is MNHNY and CDR2 SVGAGI (reference sequence). This CDR3 spans 11 amino acids. CDR3 sequence: CASRGDGEQFF.

Here the CDR3 reads CASGDLAVSTDTQYF. This chain joins TRBV9 and TRBJ2-3; the D call from TCRdb, TRBD2, cannot be confirmed without DNA. Germline V gives CDR1 SGDLS, CDR2 YYNGEE. The CDR3 has 15 amino acids.

The chain uses TRBV24-1 and TRBJ2-1; the D call of TRBD1 rests on TCRdb alone, since no DNA is present to check it. The CDR3 totals 13 residues. The V gene's germline CDR1 is KGHDR and CDR2 SFDVKD. Here the CDR3 reads CATSDLDRGEQFF.

This sequence joins TRBV20-1 and TRBJ2-7; lacking DNA, the TRBD1 call made by TCRdb goes unchecked. Germline loops: CDR1 DFQATT, CDR2 SNEGSKA (reference sequence). The CDR3 has 13 amino acids. The CDR3: CSASHRGHYEQYF.

This rearrangement joins TRBV15 to TRBJ2-1; absent DNA, TCRdb's TRBD1 call cannot be checked. This CDR3 spans 14 amino acids. CDR1 is LNHNV, CDR2 YYDKDF, per germline (reference sequence). The CDR3 is CATRPGQSYNEQFF. Drawing the rest from reference TRBV15 and TRBJ2-1, the complete variable domain is DAMVIQNPRYQVTQFGKPVTLSCSQTLNHNVMYWYQQKSSQAPKLLFHYYDKDFNNEADTPDNFQSRRPNTSFCFLDIRSPGLGDTAMYLCATRPGQSYNEQFFGPGTRLTVL.

J is TRBJ2-2 and V is TRBV7-8; with no DNA, the TCRdb D assignment of TRBD2 cannot be verified. This CDR3 region has 14 residues. The germline V gene has CDR1 SGHVS and CDR2 FQNEAQ. CDR3 sequence: CASGREGYTGELFF.

This chain uses TRBV29-1 with TRBJ1-1; there is no DNA to check the TCRdb D call of TRBD1. There are 13 residues in the CDR3. The germline gives CDR1 SQVTM, CDR2 ANQGSEA. CDR3: CSVEQVANTEAFF.

The chain joins TRBV7-2 to TRBJ2-5; the TCRdb D gene call, TRBD1, has no DNA to confirm it. Germline CDR1 reads SGHTA; CDR2 reads FQGNSA. This CDR3 has 13 amino acids. CDR3: CASSPGVPETQNF.

This rearrangement joins TRBV11-3 to TRBJ2-7. Germline-derived CDR1 and CDR2 are SGHNT and YENEEA. CDR3 length: 16 residues. CDR3 residues: CASSLEWSGGEYEQYF.

The genes are TRBV18 and TRBJ1-4. Looked up from germline, CDR1 is KGHSH and CDR2 is LQKENI. The CDR3 runs 14 residues. The CDR3 here is CASSIRDSDEKLFF.

The CDR3 spells CASTSGGKTQYF. The chain links TRBV28 to TRBJ2-5; TCRdb returns TRBD2, unconfirmable since there is no DNA. The germline gives CDR1 MDHEN, CDR2 SYDVKM. The length of the CDR3 is 12 residues. The full variable domain, completed using reference TRBV28 and TRBJ2-5, is DVKVTQSSRYLVKRTGEKVFLECVQDMDHENMFWYRQDPGLGLRLIYFSYDVKMKEKGDIPEGYSVSREKKERFSLILESASTNQTSMYLCASTSGGKTQYFGPGTRLLVL.

This chain connects TRBV6-2 or TRBV6-3 to TRBJ2-1; the TCRdb D gene call, TRBD2, has no DNA to confirm it. This CDR3 region has 14 residues. In germline, CDR1 is MNHEY, CDR2 SVGEGT. This chain's CDR3 is CASREVAGSDEQFF.

The chain combines TRBV5-1 with TRBJ2-1. The CDR3 extends over 14 amino acids. Germline lookup yields CDR1 SGHRS and CDR2 YFSETQ. The CDR3 sequence: CASSFAGSPNEQFF.

The rearrangement uses TRBV7-2 and TRBJ2-1; as DNA is missing, the TRBD2 call by TCRdb cannot be tested. In germline, CDR1 is SGHTA, CDR2 FQGNSA. The CDR3 runs to 17 residues. CDR3 in amino acids: CASSLALTPRTSGNEFF.

The chain joins TRBV7-8 to TRBJ1-2. The CDR3 is 18 amino acids. CDR1 and CDR2 (germline): SGHVS, FQNEAQ. This CDR3 is CASSLGFGGGGFSYGYTF.

The genes are TRBV9 and TRBJ1-1. Germline lookup yields CDR1 SGDLS and CDR2 YYNGEE. This CDR3 contains 15 residues. The CDR3 region is CASSVNLLPNTEAFF.

The V call is TRBV5-5, the J call TRBJ2-3. The CDR3 runs to 14 residues. The germline V gene has CDR1 SGHKS and CDR2 YYEKEE (reference sequence). CDR3 sequence: CASSPRPSTDTQYF.

This rearrangement joins TRBV29-1 to TRBJ2-7; lacking DNA, the TRBD1 call made by TCRdb goes unchecked. Germline CDR1 and CDR2: SQVTM and ANQGSEA. CDR3 length: 11 amino acids. CDR3 protein: CSGQGSYEQYF.

The V call is TRBV9, the J call TRBJ1-2; TCRdb's D call of TRBD1 is untestable without DNA. The length of the CDR3 is 16 residues. The germline V gene encodes CDR1 SGDLS and CDR2 YYNGEE. CDR3 in amino acids: CASSIGPLTANYGYTF.

The chain recombines TRBV7-8 with TRBJ2-7. The CDR3 runs to 13 residues. CDR1 is SGHVS, CDR2 FQNEAQ, per germline. The CDR3 is CASSLALDYEQYF.

The CDR3 sequence: CSARDRVRYNEQFF. This sequence joins TRBV20-1 and TRBJ2-1. CDR3 length equals 14 residues. Germline V lookup: CDR1 DFQATT, CDR2 SNEGSKA (reference sequence).

This rearrangement joins TRBV15 to TRBJ2-1; the TRBD2 assignment by TCRdb is unverifiable without DNA. Germline CDR1 and CDR2: LNHNV and YYDKDF (reference sequence). The CDR3 has 18 amino acids. The CDR3 spells CATSPIGTNYDSYNEQFF.

The V gene is TRBV7-6, the J gene TRBJ2-5; checking the TCRdb D call of TRBD2 is not possible without DNA. This CDR3 comprises 16 residues. CDR1 SGHVS and CDR2 FNYEAQ come from the germline V gene. CDR3 sequence reads: CASSLTSGAQQETQYF.

This chain links TRBV20-1 with TRBJ2-1; absent DNA, TCRdb's TRBD2 call cannot be checked. The CDR3 consists of 14 residues. CDR1 is DFQATT, CDR2 SNEGSKA, per germline (reference sequence). Here the CDR3 reads CSAKLAGALNEQFF.